The next 18 T cell receptor beta chains were all read from a single sample in a study of OX40 agonist ivuxolimab in advanced cancers. Using immunoSEQ multiplex PCR, the repertoire was profiled, and TCRdb retains in-frame clones only, with some absent. Of 85,000 to 100,000 clones in the sample, approximately 93% were seen once. The input for sequencing was CD4+ or CD8+ T cells sorted from blood, taken in a trial of the OX40 agonist ivuxolimab. These receptors were obtained from an adult with an advanced solid tumor such as melanoma, head and neck, liver or kidney cancer.

This rearrangement joins TRBV30 to TRBJ2-7; D is perhaps TRBD2 (6 bases). V lost 3 bases, J lost 0 bases, and 18 bases lay in between. Looked up from germline, CDR1 is GTSNPN and CDR2 is SVGIG (reference sequence). This CDR3 is built from 16 residues. The CDR3: CAWRNFFGGSSYEQYF. In DNA, the CDR3 is TGTGCCTGGAGAAACTTCTTTGGGGGGTCCTCCTACGAGCAGTACTTC.

This chain joins TRBV23-1 and TRBJ2-3; the match to TRBD1 covers 10 bases. TRBV23-1 is noted as an ORF with a role that remains uncertain. V gave up 8 bases and J gave up 1 base; unmatched junction bases: 18. This CDR3 contains 19 residues. This CDR3 is CASAGTGDGPMAGTDTQYF. CDR3 DNA: TGCGCCAGCGCTGGGACAGGGGATGGGCCGATGGCTGGCACAGATACGCAGTATTTT.

This chain connects TRBV9 to TRBJ1-3, with TRBD1 matching over 9 bases. Trimming at V came to 7 bases and at J to 2 bases, leaving 7 bases not matched to a gene. This CDR3 region has 15 residues. Per germline, CDR1 SGDLS and CDR2 YYNGEE. In nucleotides, the CDR3 is TGTGCCAGCGGAACACAGGGGGCGCCTGGAAACACCATATATTTT. Protein product: CASGTQGAPGNTIYF.

The CDR3 DNA is TGTGCCAGTAGTCAGACACAGGGGCATCAGCCCCAGCATTTT. This codes for CASSQTQGHQPQHF. The chain joins TRBV19 to TRBJ1-5; TRBD1 aligns across 7 bases. This CDR3 is 14 amino acids long. V lost 5 bases, J lost 5 bases, and 6 bases stayed unmatched. Germline values: CDR1 LNHDA, CDR2 SQIVND (reference sequence).

The chain uses TRBV29-1 and TRBJ1-1; D is ambiguous. The CDR3 spans 12 residues. The V end was cut by 0 bases, the J end by 11 bases, with 13 bases between. Germline lookup yields CDR1 SQVTM and CDR2 ANQGSEA. CDR3 nucleotide sequence: TGCAGCGTTGAAGAAAACACAAGGAAGGCTTTCTTT. Encoded protein: CSVEENTRKAFF.

This chain uses TRBV4-2 with TRBJ2-7, with 8 bases aligning to TRBD1. Germline V CDR1 and CDR2: LGHNA, YNFKEQ. V was pared by 1 base and J by 3 bases, with 5 bases of the junction left unmatched. The CDR3 extends over 15 amino acids. CDR3: CASSQVHGTGYEQYF. The CDR3 coding sequence is TGTGCCAGCAGCCAAGTCCACGGGACAGGCTACGAGCAGTACTTC.

V and J are TRBV11-2 and TRBJ2-7; D unresolved. Trimming removed 0 bases from V and 4 bases from J, with 7 bases in between. Germline assignment: CDR1 SGHAT and CDR2 FQNNGV. The CDR3 totals 13 residues. CDR3 amino acids: CASSLDARYEQYF. DNA of the CDR3: TGTGCCAGCAGCTTAGATGCCCGTTACGAGCAGTACTTC.

The chain combines TRBV18 with TRBJ2-3; the D gene is possibly TRBD2 (6 bases). The V gene lost 11 bases and the J gene lost 7 bases, with 13 bases spanning the gap. The CDR3 length is 11 residues. Per the germline V gene, CDR1 is KGHSH and CDR2 is LQKENI. This CDR3 is CAPGRQHTQYF. DNA of the CDR3: TGTGCCCCCGGGAGACAACATACGCAGTATTTT. The whole variable domain, remainder taken from reference TRBV18 and TRBJ2-3, is NAGVMQNPRHLVRRRGQEARLRCSPMKGHSHVYWYRQLPEEGLKFMVYLQKENIIDESGMPKERFSAEFPKEGPSILRIQQVVRGDSAAYFCAPGRQHTQYFGPGTRLTVL.

The chain employs TRBV5-1 and TRBJ2-7, with 12 bases that match TRBD1. The CDR3 consists of 16 residues. Germline V gives CDR1 SGHRS, CDR2 YFSETQ. J was trimmed by 3 bases and V by 0 bases; bases with no gene match: 4. This chain's CDR3 is CASSLGGTGGGYEQYF. CDR3 nucleotides: TGCGCCAGCAGCTTGGGCGGGACAGGGGGCGGCTACGAGCAGTACTTC.

The V call is TRBV19, the J call TRBJ1-5; maybe TRBD1 (5 bases). CDR1 and CDR2 from the germline V gene are LNHDA and SQIVND (reference sequence). The CDR3 is made up of 9 amino acids. Trimming pared 10 bases from V and 9 bases from J, leaving 7 bases between. In nucleotides, the CDR3 is TGTGCCACCGGGGGGCCCCAGCATTTT. Its protein product is CATGGPQHF.

The chain carries TRBV4-1 and TRBJ1-2; 11 positions agree with TRBD1. This CDR3 has 15 residues. Germline-derived CDR1 and CDR2 are MGHRA and YSYEKL. V shed 6 bases and J 3 bases; nucleotides not matched to a gene: 6. CDR3: CASSYPGQGDYGYTF. The CDR3 nucleotides read TGCGCCAGCAGTTACCCGGGACAGGGGGACTATGGCTACACCTTC.

The V and J genes are TRBV4-1 and TRBJ2-2, with TRBD1 identical over 8 bases. Germline V gene data show CDR1 as MGHRA and CDR2 as YSYEKL. V lost 3 bases to trimming and J lost 5 bases; unmatched junction nucleotides: 14. This CDR3 is 18 amino acids long. CDR3 in DNA: TGCGCCAGCAGCCAGTACCCCCCCCAGGGGGCGAGTACCGGGGAGCTGTTTTTT. This gives the protein CASSQYPPQGASTGELFF.

This chain uses TRBV7-6 with TRBJ2-3, with a possible D match to TRBD2 (6 bases). This CDR3 region has 18 residues. V shed 10 bases and J shed 1 base, with 27 bases lying between them. Germline V gene sequence: CDR1 SGHVS, CDR2 FNYEAQ. The CDR3 loop reads CATSPTLSGASGTDTQYF. The CDR3 nucleotides are TGTGCCACCTCTCCAACCTTGTCCGGGGCTAGCGGCACAGATACGCAGTATTTT.

The chain is built from TRBV7-9 and TRBJ2-2, with TRBD2 matching over 13 bases. With V trimmed by 5 bases and J by 5 bases, 5 bases remained unmatched. Germline V gives CDR1 SEHNR, CDR2 FQNEAQ (reference sequence). This CDR3 spans 16 amino acids. CDR3 sequence reads: CASSQPGLAGTGELFF. The CDR3, as DNA: TGTGCCAGCAGCCAACCGGGACTAGCGGGGACCGGGGAGCTGTTTTTT.

This chain joins TRBV18 and TRBJ2-5, with 10 bases identical to TRBD1. The V gene's germline CDR1 is KGHSH and CDR2 LQKENI. The V segment lost 3 bases and the J segment 5 bases; nucleotides outside the gene matches: 6. There are 15 residues in the CDR3. The CDR3 region has the DNA TGTGCCAGCTCACCCCCGAGGACAGGGGGGGAGACCCAGTACTTC. This sequence encodes CASSPPRTGGETQYF.

The V call is TRBV11-2, the J call TRBJ2-3; D is possibly TRBD1 (6 bases). This CDR3 is built from 15 residues. Looked up from germline, CDR1 is SGHAT and CDR2 is FQNNGV. Trimming cost V 4 bases and J 6 bases, with 17 bases left between them. CDR3 sequence reads: CASSSGEYDSDTQYF. CDR3 coding DNA: TGTGCCAGCAGCTCAGGGGAATATGATTCGGATACGCAGTATTTT.

The chain joins TRBV4-3 to TRBJ1-4, with 9 bases identical to TRBD1. Germline CDR1 LGHNA, CDR2 YSLEER. The junction had 11 bases not matched to a gene; V was cut back by 4 bases and J by 8 bases. The CDR3 sequence is 16 residues long. CDR3 DNA: TGCGCCAGCAGCCCACGTTTGGGACAGGGAGGGGAAAAACTGTTTTTT. This gives the protein CASSPRLGQGGEKLFF.

The chain joins TRBV9 to TRBJ2-5, with 7 bases identical to TRBD2. V lost 3 bases and J lost 4; bases outside the gene matches: 3. The CDR3 extends over 13 amino acids. Germline V lookup: CDR1 SGDLS, CDR2 YYNGEE. Here the CDR3 DNA reads TGTGCCAGCAGCGCCGCTAGCGGAGAGACCCAGTACTTC. This encodes CASSAASGETQYF.